Sequencing of this T cell receptor (beta chain) was carried out in a study of molecular identifiers for immune sequencing clone quantification. Study overall: Within a replicate experiment, RNA obtained from either about 21,000 or 97,000 naive CD8 cells was divided into five aliquots, and four of those aliquots were then sequenced. Study-wide results and caveats: Clones that exceeded 20 RNA copies held over 98% of effector molecules, yet under 1% in naive cells. Single-cell amounts of spiked Jurkat TCR RNA were reportedly detectable among about 960,000 naive cells.

TCRdb re-called the PCR reads through MiXCR, storing one row per CDR3 protein. The repertoire has about 630,000 distinct CDR3 sequences, 25% of them found once; the top ten carry 0.6% to 0.9%. The CD8+CD4-CCR7+CD45RA+ phenotype defined the sorted naive CD8 T cells. On this clonotype: The antigen is undetermined.

CDR3 size: 14 residues. Germline V gene data show CDR1 as SGDLS and CDR2 as YYNGEE. V was pared by 3 bases and J by 0 bases, with 2 bases of the junction left unmatched. The receptor was derived from a human donor in good health. Some libraries in this study had Jurkat cell RNA spiked in. The chain combines TRBV9 with TRBJ1-1; 7 bases map to TRBD1. Material for sequencing was naive CD8+ T cells from blood, with Jurkat cell RNA spiked in. Subset in this sample: FACS-sorted CD8+CD4-CCR7+CD45RA+ naive T cells. CDR3 nucleotide sequence: TGTGCCAGCAGCGAGGGGACAGTGAACACTGAAGCTTTCTTT. Protein sequence: CASSEGTVNTEAFF.